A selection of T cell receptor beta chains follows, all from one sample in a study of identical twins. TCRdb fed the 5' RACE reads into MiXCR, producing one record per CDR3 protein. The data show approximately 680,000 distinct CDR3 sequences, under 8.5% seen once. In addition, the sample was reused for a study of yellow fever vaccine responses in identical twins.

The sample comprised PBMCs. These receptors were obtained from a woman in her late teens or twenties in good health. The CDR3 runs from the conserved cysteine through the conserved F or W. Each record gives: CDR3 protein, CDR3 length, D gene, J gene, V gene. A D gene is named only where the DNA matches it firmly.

CDR3 protein: CASLIGSLAHQNGYTF
CDR3 length: 16
D gene: .
J gene: TRBJ1-2
V gene: TRBV28

CDR3 protein: CATSREQGADSPLHF
CDR3 length: 15
D gene: TRBD1
J gene: TRBJ1-6
V gene: TRBV15

CDR3 protein: CASSIDRGLETQYF
CDR3 length: 14
D gene: TRBD1
J gene: TRBJ2-5
V gene: TRBV5-1

CDR3 protein: CASSLVAGQGGYEQFF
CDR3 length: 16
D gene: TRBD1
J gene: TRBJ2-1
V gene: TRBV7-6

CDR3 protein: CASSSKMIQPNTGELFF
CDR3 length: 17
D gene: .
J gene: TRBJ2-2
V gene: TRBV4-1

CDR3 protein: CASSPGDGGHNEQFF
CDR3 length: 15
D gene: .
J gene: TRBJ2-1
V gene: TRBV11-2

CDR3 protein: CASSVTSGSDEQFF
CDR3 length: 14
D gene: TRBD2
J gene: TRBJ2-1
V gene: TRBV6-1

CDR3 protein: CASSDGLAGRAEQFF
CDR3 length: 15
D gene: TRBD2
J gene: TRBJ2-1
V gene: TRBV6-1

CDR3 protein: CASSQGWQGNNEKLFF
CDR3 length: 16
D gene: .
J gene: TRBJ1-4
V gene: TRBV3-1

CDR3 protein: CASSIDREGPYNEQFF
CDR3 length: 16
D gene: TRBD2
J gene: TRBJ2-1
V gene: TRBV19

CDR3 protein: CASRNDRVGDTEAFF
CDR3 length: 15
D gene: TRBD1
J gene: TRBJ1-1
V gene: TRBV12-3/TRBV12-4

CDR3 protein: CASSPRDPDTQYF
CDR3 length: 13
D gene: .
J gene: TRBJ2-3
V gene: TRBV7-2

CDR3 protein: CASSDPADTQYF
CDR3 length: 12
D gene: .
J gene: TRBJ2-3
V gene: TRBV5-1

CDR3 protein: CASSPIGWDESAYNEQFF
CDR3 length: 18
D gene: .
J gene: TRBJ2-1
V gene: TRBV5-6